One sample yielded the 16 T cell receptor beta chains listed below, sequenced in a study of T-cell reconstitution after alpha-beta-depleted transplantation in children. Unique molecular identifiers were used in preparing the TCRbeta library. TCRdb passed the PCR reads through MiXCR, listing each CDR3 protein once. This table holds 450,000 to 600,000 distinct CDR3 sequences, over 9.5% found once. Specimen: PBMCs, collected before TCRalphabeta/CD19-depleted stem cell transplant. These receptors were collected from a child aged 2 to 15 with inherited bone marrow failure, due to receive a stem cell transplant.

This clonotype was counted ten times or more. J is TRBJ2-7 and V is TRBV29-1; D perhaps matches TRBD2 (6 bases). CDR1 and CDR2 from the germline V gene are SQVTM and ANQGSEA. The CDR3 covers 13 residues. Trimming removed 4 bases from V and 2 bases from J, with 12 bases in between. CDR3 in DNA: TGCAGCGTTGCGAGGGGACTGACCTACGAGCAGTACTTC. Translation: CSVARGLTYEQYF.

There are many counts of this clonotype. This rearrangement joins TRBV20-1 to TRBJ2-7; D not certain. The V gene's germline CDR1 is DFQATT and CDR2 SNEGSKA (reference sequence). The V and J ends lost 3 bases and 5 bases respectively, with 14 bases between them. This CDR3 is 13 amino acids long. The CDR3 is CSASGSLRNEQYF. DNA for the CDR3: TGCAGTGCTAGTGGTAGTCTCAGGAACGAGCAGTACTTC.

Notes on this clonotype: A single base separates this from a much larger clone, so it may be a read error. The chain is built from TRBV7-2 and TRBJ2-1, with unresolved D. Trimming cost V 2 bases and J 11 bases, with 13 bases left between them. Germline V gives CDR1 SGHTA, CDR2 FQGNSA. CDR3 size: 13 residues. The CDR3: CASSLWASYKQFF. For the CDR3, the DNA is TGTGCCAGCAGCTTATGGGCGAGCTACAAGCAGTTCTTC. The full variable domain, its missing parts supplied by reference TRBV7-2 and TRBJ2-1, is GAGVSQSPSNKVTEKGKDVELRCDPISGHTALYWYRQSLGQGLEFLIYFQGNSAPDKSGLPSDRFSAERTGGSVSTLTIQRTQQEDSAVYLCASSLWASYKQFFGPGTRLTVL.

Ten or more counts support this clonotype. The CDR3 DNA reads as TGCATCGGGATGGGGTCCACCGGGGAGCTGTTTTTT. Translation gives CIGMGSTGELFF. This rearrangement joins TRBV29-1 to TRBJ2-2, with D perhaps matching TRBD2 (5 bases). This CDR3 spans 12 amino acids. Germline V gives CDR1 SQVTM, CDR2 ANQGSEA.

This rearrangement joins TRBV4-3 to TRBJ1-6, with 7 bases fitting TRBD1. The V and J ends lost 2 bases and 7 bases, in that order; junction bases with no gene match: 8. The CDR3 consists of 16 residues. From germline, CDR1 is LGHNA and CDR2 YSLEER. CDR3 sequence: CASSQWEPGQNSPLHF. In DNA, the CDR3 is TGCGCCAGCAGCCAATGGGAGCCGGGACAGAATTCACCCCTCCACTTT.

This clonotype was counted at least ten times. V is TRBV20-1 and J is TRBJ2-4; 8 bases are a match to TRBD1. Unmatched junction bases numbered 10, after V lost 1 base and J lost 8 bases. The CDR3 consists of 15 residues. In germline, CDR1 is DFQATT, CDR2 SNEGSKA (reference sequence). For the CDR3, the DNA is TGCAGTGCTAGAGGATTGAGACAGGGGAGAGACATTCAGTACTTC. This translates into CSARGLRQGRDIQYF.

This clonotype was seen ten or more times. The chain uses TRBV4-3 and TRBJ2-7; D call uncertain. Germline-derived CDR1 and CDR2 are LGHNA and YSLEER. The V end lost 0 bases, the J end lost 6 bases, and 12 bases lay between the germline ends. CDR3 size: 14 residues. The CDR3 loop is CASSQDFEVFEQYF. In nucleotides, the CDR3 is TGCGCCAGCAGCCAAGATTTTGAGGTTTTCGAGCAGTACTTC.

The rearrangement links TRBV27 to TRBJ1-1; tentative D call: TRBD1 (5 bases). Germline CDR1 reads MNHEY; CDR2 reads SMNVEV (reference sequence). There are 15 residues in the CDR3. V lost 1 base to trimming and J lost 4 bases, with 13 bases between them. The CDR3 DNA reads as TGTGCCAGCAGTTTATACGCCCCAGGGACCACTGAAGCTTTCTTT. Protein product: CASSLYAPGTTEAFF.

This clonotype was recorded a few times. CDR3 nucleotide sequence: TGCAGTGCTAGGCTGGGGGGGGAGGTCAATGAGCAGTTCTTC. This gives the protein CSARLGGEVNEQFF. The V and J genes are TRBV20-1 and TRBJ2-1; 7 bases are shared with TRBD2. The CDR3 consists of 14 residues. CDR1 is DFQATT and CDR2 is SNEGSKA in the germline V gene (reference sequence). V dropped 3 bases and J dropped 6; count of bases not matched to a gene: 8.

The genes are TRBV30 and TRBJ2-7; D is possibly TRBD1 or TRBD2 (6 bases each). Trimming removed 1 base from V and 0 bases from J, with 19 bases in between. The germline V gene encodes CDR1 GTSNPN and CDR2 SVGIG (reference sequence). The CDR3 is made up of 17 amino acids. In DNA form, the CDR3 reads TGTGCCTGGAGTGCATCTTGGGGGGCGGTAGGCTCCTACGAGCAGTACTTC. Amino acids: CAWSASWGAVGSYEQYF.

This clonotype was recorded many times. The chain uses TRBV4-3 and TRBJ2-3; D is uncertain. Germline V gives CDR1 LGHNA, CDR2 YSLEER. Trimming took 1 base from V and 0 from J, leaving 8 bases between them. The CDR3 sequence is 15 residues long. The CDR3 DNA reads TGCGCCAGCAGCCAAGGGGGTTCTAGCACAGATACGCAGTATTTT. It translates to CASSQGGSSTDTQYF.

This clonotype was detected many times. The V call is TRBV4-1, the J call TRBJ2-7, with 11 positions matching TRBD1. The CDR3 is made up of 17 amino acids. V trimming: 4 bases; J trimming: 6 bases; junction bases outside the gene matches: 14. Germline values: CDR1 MGHRA, CDR2 YSYEKL. The CDR3 DNA follows: TGCGCCAGCAGCCCTTGGATCCTTGCCGGGACAGGGGGCGAGCAGTACTTC. Protein sequence: CASSPWILAGTGGEQYF.

The chain combines TRBV9 with TRBJ2-1; D is uncertain. The CDR3 is 13 residues long. The germline V gene encodes CDR1 SGDLS and CDR2 YYNGEE. The V end was cut by 4 bases, the J end by 8 bases, with 13 bases between. The CDR3 sequence: CASSTVIRDEQFF. The CDR3, as DNA: TGTGCCAGCAGCACAGTCATTAGGGATGAGCAGTTCTTC.

This clonotype showed up just a few times. The genes are TRBV20-1 and TRBJ2-7, with 16 bases aligning to TRBD2. In germline, CDR1 is DFQATT, CDR2 SNEGSKA (reference sequence). This CDR3 is built from 16 residues. J was trimmed by 3 bases and V by 6 bases; bases with no gene match: 8. Written as DNA, the CDR3 is TGCAGTGCCCCGGGACTAGCGGGAGGGAGCGGCTACGAGCAGTACTTC. Translation: CSAPGLAGGSGYEQYF.

This clonotype has a count of ten or more. The rearrangement joins TRBV6-2 or TRBV6-3 to TRBJ2-7; 7 nucleotides match TRBD2. Germline V gene lookup returns CDR1 MNHEY and CDR2 SVGEGT. Trimming removed 7 bases from V and 8 bases from J; junction bases left unmatched: 8. The CDR3 spans 12 residues. The CDR3 DNA sequence: TGTGCCAGCATGCCGGGAGGAATCCAGCAGTACTTC. Its translation is CASMPGGIQQYF.

This clonotype was seen repeatedly, ten times or more. The V call is TRBV7-8, the J call TRBJ2-1; TRBD1 aligns across 7 bases. CDR3 length equals 13 residues. Trimming removed 3 bases from V and 7 bases from J; junction bases left unmatched: 3. Germline assignment: CDR1 SGHVS and CDR2 FQNEAQ. CDR3 in amino acids: CASSFLRGNEQFF. CDR3 in DNA: TGTGCCAGCAGCTTCCTCAGGGGGAATGAGCAGTTCTTC.